Included here is one T cell receptor beta chain sequence, with context. The record originates from a study of T cell responses to AZD1222 COVID-19 vaccine. Trimming took off 5 bases at V and 6 bases at J, with 17 bases between the two ends. This CDR3 is 15 amino acids long. Germline V CDR1 and CDR2: MDHEN, SYDVKM. Assay: immunoSEQ multiplex PCR; the TCRdb copy retains only in-frame clones and omits some. The data show 90,000 to 150,000 clones, with 88% seen just once and about 4% held by the top ten. The sequenced sample was peripheral blood, obtained 28 days after the second AZD1222 dose. The chain combines TRBV28 with TRBJ1-5; a possible D gene is TRBD1 (5 bases). The sequence came from an adult who received the AZD1222 COVID-19 vaccine. CDR3: CASSPAGSLGQPQHF. For the CDR3, the DNA is TGTGCCAGCAGTCCGGCAGGGAGTTTGGGTCAGCCCCAGCATTTT.